The rows below give T cell receptor beta chains drawn from one sample of a study of early T cells in non-severe SARS-CoV-2 infection. MiXCR was run by TCRdb on the 5' RACE reads, yielding one entry per CDR3 protein. Counted here are some 71,000 distinct CDR3 sequences, approximately 9.5% occurring once; the ten biggest clones make up just under 6%. The sample was whole blood. The receptors originated from an adult who was a healthcare worker with PCR-confirmed SARS-CoV-2 infection or an uninfected control (not recorded which). Each CDR3 is given with its conserved first and last residue.

V gene | CDR3 protein
TRBV24-1 | CATSDPAEPSHVGFGYGYTF
TRBV20-1 | CSAGQGQNPDTQYF
TRBV10-3 | CANTDRGYGYTF
TRBV9 | CASSVSGNTEAFF
TRBV20-1 | CSAPRGAADTQYF
TRBV7-9 | CASSLAERGFRTDTQYF
TRBV5-6 | CASSLQIFNEQFF
TRBV10-3 | CAISARTAGANVLTF
TRBV7-9 | CASSFSHTDTQYF
TRBV29-1 | CSVEGTGRSDTQYF
TRBV24-1 | CATSEQLAGGPEEQFF
TRBV11-3 | CASSRSGGTDTQYF
TRBV7-3 | CASSSALNTEAFF
TRBV7-2 | CASSLSTSGIYEQYF
TRBV9 | CASSRMNTEAFF
TRBV5-1 | CASSSGTGSETQYF
TRBV7-2 | CASSLDTGRTDTQYF
TRBV2 | CASSGSKTGIDTEAFF
TRBV5-1 | CASSFSQGTSTDTQYF
TRBV6-1 | CASRDRDIRRGGTGELFF
TRBV14 | CASSQVVSRQETQYF
TRBV6-6 | CASSSTGGESYEQYF
TRBV11-3 | CASSLFGGSYNEQFF